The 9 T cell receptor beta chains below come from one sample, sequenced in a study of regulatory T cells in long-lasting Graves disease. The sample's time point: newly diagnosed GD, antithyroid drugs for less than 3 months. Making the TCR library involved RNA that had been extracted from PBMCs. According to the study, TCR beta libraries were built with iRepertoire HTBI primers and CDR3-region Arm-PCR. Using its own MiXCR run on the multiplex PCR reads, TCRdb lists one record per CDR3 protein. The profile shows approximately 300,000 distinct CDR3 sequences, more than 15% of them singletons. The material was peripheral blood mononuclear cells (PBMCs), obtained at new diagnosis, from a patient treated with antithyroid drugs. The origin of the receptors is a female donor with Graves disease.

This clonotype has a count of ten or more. This CDR3 reads CASSRPLDTEAFF. CDR3 DNA: TGTGCCAGCAGTAGACCCTTAGACACTGAAGCTTTCTTT. The chain couples TRBV12-3 or TRBV12-4 to TRBJ1-1, with no clear D. The CDR3 is made up of 13 amino acids. The V gene lost 5 bases and the J gene lost 3 bases, with 10 bases spanning the gap.

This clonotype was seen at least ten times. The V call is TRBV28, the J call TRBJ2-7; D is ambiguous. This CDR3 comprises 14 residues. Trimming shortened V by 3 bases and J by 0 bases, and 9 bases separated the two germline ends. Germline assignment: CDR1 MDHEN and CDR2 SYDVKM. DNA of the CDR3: TGTGCCAGCAGTTTTACAGACATCTCCTACGAGCAGTACTTC. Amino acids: CASSFTDISYEQYF.

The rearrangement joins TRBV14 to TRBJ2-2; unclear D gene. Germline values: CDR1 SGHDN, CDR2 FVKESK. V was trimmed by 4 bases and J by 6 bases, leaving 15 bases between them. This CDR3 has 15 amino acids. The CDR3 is CASSLRRVGSGELFF. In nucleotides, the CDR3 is TGTGCCAGCAGCCTGCGAAGGGTTGGGTCCGGGGAGCTGTTTTTT.

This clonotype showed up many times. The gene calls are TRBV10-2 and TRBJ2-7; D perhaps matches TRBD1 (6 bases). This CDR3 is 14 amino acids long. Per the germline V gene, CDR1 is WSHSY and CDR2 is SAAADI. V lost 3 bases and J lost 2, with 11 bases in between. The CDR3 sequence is CASSEVGATYEQYF. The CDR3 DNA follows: TGCGCCAGCAGTGAAGTGGGGGCGACCTACGAGCAGTACTTC.

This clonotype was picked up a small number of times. The CDR3 protein is CASRTIGTGNNQPQHF. CDR3 sequence (DNA): TGTGCCAGTAGGACAATCGGGACAGGGAACAATCAGCCCCAGCATTTT. The chain is built from TRBV19 and TRBJ1-5; 9 bases line up with TRBD1. This CDR3 is 16 amino acids long. CDR1 is LNHDA and CDR2 is SQIVND in the germline V gene (reference sequence). Germline trimming cut 6 bases from V and 3 bases from J; bases unmatched to any gene: 9.

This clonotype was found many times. CDR3 sequence reads: CASSGPGAQETQYF. The CDR3 coding sequence is TGTGCCAGCAGTGGACCAGGAGCCCAAGAGACCCAGTACTTC. This rearrangement joins TRBV12-3 or TRBV12-4 to TRBJ2-5, with D uncertain. V was cut by 5 bases and J by 1 base, with 11 bases left in between. The CDR3 covers 14 residues.

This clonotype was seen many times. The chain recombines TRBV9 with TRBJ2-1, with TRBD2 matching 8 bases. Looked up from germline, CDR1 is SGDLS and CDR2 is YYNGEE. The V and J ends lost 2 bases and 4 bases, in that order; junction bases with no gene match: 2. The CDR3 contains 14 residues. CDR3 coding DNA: TGTGCCAGCAGCGTGGGACTAGGGTACAATGAGCAGTTCTTC. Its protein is CASSVGLGYNEQFF.

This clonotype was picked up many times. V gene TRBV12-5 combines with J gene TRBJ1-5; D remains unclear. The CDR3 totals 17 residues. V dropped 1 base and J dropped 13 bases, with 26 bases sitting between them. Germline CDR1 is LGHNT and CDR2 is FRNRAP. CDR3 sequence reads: CASGLASLRLGGSVQHF. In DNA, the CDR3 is TGTGCTAGTGGTTTGGCCTCTCTTCGACTTGGCGGGTCCGTACAGCATTTT.

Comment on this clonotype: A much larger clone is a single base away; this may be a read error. The DNA for the CDR3 is TGTGTCAGCAGTCAAACAGGGGGCCGATACGAGCAGTACTTC. Residues: CVSSQTGGRYEQYF. V usage is TRBV28 and J usage is TRBJ2-7; 9 bases map to TRBD1. Germline loops: CDR1 MDHEN, CDR2 SYDVKM. This CDR3 spans 14 amino acids.